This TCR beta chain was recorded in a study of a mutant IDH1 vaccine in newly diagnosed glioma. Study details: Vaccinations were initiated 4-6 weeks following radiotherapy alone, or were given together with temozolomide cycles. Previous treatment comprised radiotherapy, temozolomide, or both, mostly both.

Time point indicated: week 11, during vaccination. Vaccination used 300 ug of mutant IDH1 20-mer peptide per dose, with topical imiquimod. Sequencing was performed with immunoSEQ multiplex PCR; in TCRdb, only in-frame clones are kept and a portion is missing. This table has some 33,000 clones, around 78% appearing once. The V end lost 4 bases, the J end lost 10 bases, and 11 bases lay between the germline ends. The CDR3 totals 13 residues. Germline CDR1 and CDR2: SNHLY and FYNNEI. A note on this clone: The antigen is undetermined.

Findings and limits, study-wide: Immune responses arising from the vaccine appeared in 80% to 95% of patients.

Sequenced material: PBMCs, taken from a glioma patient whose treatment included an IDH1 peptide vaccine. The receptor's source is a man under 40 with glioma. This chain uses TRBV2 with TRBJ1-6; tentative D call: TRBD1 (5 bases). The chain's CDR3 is CASSAWDPSPLHF. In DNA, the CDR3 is TGTGCCAGCAGTGCGTGGGACCCCTCACCCCTCCACTTT. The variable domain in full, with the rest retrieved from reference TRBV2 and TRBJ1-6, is EPEVTQTPSHQVTQMGQEVILRCVPISNHLYFYWYRQILGQKVEFLVSFYNNEISEKSEIFDDQFSVERPDGSNFTLKIRSTKLEDSAMYFCASSAWDPSPLHFGNGTRLTVT.